This section outlines one TCR beta chain sequence together with its context. The record originates from a study of tumor-infiltrating lymphocytes in primary liver carcinoma. Whole-study context: The cohort included men and women aged 30 to 69 years. Among the tumors, stages were T1-T3 N0M0 and sizes roughly 4 to 10 cm.

The authors made TCR beta cDNA from approximately 490 ng total RNA with a constant-region primer. Nested multiplex PCR, run for three rounds with slightly modified ARM-PCR, yielded TCR beta libraries. TCRdb ran MiXCR on the multiplex PCR reads and lists one entry per CDR3 protein. The profile shows 99,000 or so distinct CDR3 sequences, around two thirds of them singletons. Scientists recovered RNA and DNA together from around 20-30 mg of unsorted bulk tissue. The clonotype originates from a woman aged 55-70 years with primary liver carcinoma and hepatitis B virus infection. Source material: liver tumor tissue from sampling region 5. Stated subset: tumor region T5, tumor centre.

The CDR3 region has the DNA TGTGCCAGCAAGATCGGGACTAGCAGAGACAATGAGCAGTTCTTC. It is translated as CASKIGTSRDNEQFF. The rearrangement uses TRBV12-3 or TRBV12-4 and TRBJ2-1, with 9 bases identical to TRBD2. J gave up 5 bases and V 7 bases, and 9 bases lay outside the gene matches. CDR3 length: 15 residues.